This entry lists 32 T cell receptor beta chains sequenced from one sample in a study of OX40 agonist ivuxolimab in advanced cancers. Repertoires were generated with immunoSEQ multiplex PCR, while TCRdb's copy carries only in-frame clones and drops some. The sample lists around 61,000 clones; 82% were seen once. The sample was CD4+ or CD8+ T cells sorted from blood, taken in a trial of the OX40 agonist ivuxolimab. The receptor set was obtained from an adult with an advanced solid tumor such as melanoma, head and neck, liver or kidney cancer.

This rearrangement joins TRBV6-6 to TRBJ1-2, with 9 bases identical to TRBD1. Looked up from germline, CDR1 is MNHNY and CDR2 is SVGAGI (reference sequence). This CDR3 is built from 15 residues. Losses at the gene ends were 6 bases for V and 4 bases for J; bases not matched to a gene: 9. CDR3 coding DNA: TGTGCCAGCAGATCAGGCGGGACAGGGCGCTATGGCTACACCTTC. It is translated as CASRSGGTGRYGYTF.

This clone has a single count. The rearrangement uses TRBV25-1 and TRBJ2-3; D gene uncertain. The CDR3 loop spans 14 amino acids. Trimming took 2 bases from V and 2 from J, leaving 8 bases between them. Germline CDR1 and CDR2: MGHDK and SYGVNS. The CDR3 nucleotides are TGTGCCAGCAGTGAACCACTACACACAGATACGCAGTATTTT. This codes for CASSEPLHTDTQYF.

J is TRBJ2-7 and V is TRBV6-1; 9 bases align to TRBD2. The V gene's germline CDR1 is MNHNS and CDR2 SASEGT. This CDR3 has 15 residues. V trimming: 1 base; J trimming: 4 bases; junction bases outside the gene matches: 5. CDR3 in DNA: TGTGCCAGCAGTGAAGAGCGGGAGGCGGTTTACGAGCAGTACTTC. Translation gives CASSEEREAVYEQYF.

This chain's CDR3 is CSVEDGGTGRTDTQYF. The CDR3 nucleotides read TGCAGCGTTGAAGATGGTGGGACAGGGCGGACAGATACGCAGTATTTT. The J gene is TRBJ2-3, the V gene TRBV29-1; 9 bases agree with TRBD1. Unmatched junction bases numbered 7, after V lost 0 bases and J lost 3 bases. Germline CDR1 SQVTM, CDR2 ANQGSEA. There are 16 residues in the CDR3.

The chain links TRBV5-1 to TRBJ2-7, with TRBD2 matching over 12 bases. The CDR3 contains 15 residues. Germline loops: CDR1 SGHRS, CDR2 YFSETQ. After removal of 4 bases from V and 5 bases from J, the junction contained 7 bases not matched to a gene. CDR3 DNA sequence: TGCGCCAGCAGCCCGCTAGCGGGAGGGCTCCACGAGCAGTACTTC. It yields the protein CASSPLAGGLHEQYF. Filled out from reference TRBV5-1 and TRBJ2-7, the complete variable domain reads KAGVTQTPRYLIKTRGQQVTLSCSPISGHRSVSWYQQTPGQGLQFLFEYFSETQRNKGNFPGRFSGRQFSNSRSEMNVSTLELGDSALYLCASSPLAGGLHEQYFGPGTRLTVT.

The rearrangement joins TRBV5-1 to TRBJ2-3, with unresolved D. Germline assignment: CDR1 SGHRS and CDR2 YFSETQ. V was pared by 0 bases and J by 0 bases, with 8 bases between. The CDR3 runs 15 residues. The CDR3 sequence is CASSLDGPSTDTQYF. CDR3 sequence (DNA): TGCGCCAGCAGCTTGGACGGACCGAGCACAGATACGCAGTATTTT. Looking up the rest from reference TRBV5-1 and TRBJ2-3 gives the full variable domain: KAGVTQTPRYLIKTRGQQVTLSCSPISGHRSVSWYQQTPGQGLQFLFEYFSETQRNKGNFPGRFSGRQFSNSRSEMNVSTLELGDSALYLCASSLDGPSTDTQYFGPGTRLTVL.

The CDR3 here is CAWSVQRTSGGYTF. For the CDR3, the DNA is TGTGCCTGGAGTGTACAACGGACTAGCGGAGGCTACACCTTC. The genes are TRBV30 and TRBJ1-2; the D is unclear. Per germline, CDR1 GTSNPN and CDR2 SVGIG (reference sequence). The CDR3 totals 14 residues. V was pared by 0 bases and J by 8 bases, with 16 bases between.

This clone came up once. The chain recombines TRBV2 with TRBJ1-3, with D possibly TRBD1 on 5 matching bases. The V and J ends lost 6 bases and 8 bases respectively, with 8 bases between them. CDR1 is SNHLY and CDR2 is FYNNEI in the germline V gene. The CDR3 is made up of 11 amino acids. Written as DNA, the CDR3 is TGTGCCAGCAGCGGAGGGGACACCATATATTTT. Translating it yields CASSGGDTIYF.

In this sample, this clone turned up once. The V gene is TRBV10-3, the J gene TRBJ2-7; D is unresolved. The V and J ends lost 6 bases and 1 base respectively, with 7 bases between them. CDR1 ENHRY and CDR2 SYGVKD come from the germline V gene. There are 12 residues in the CDR3. The CDR3 nucleotides read TGTGCCATCAGGAGTGGTTCCTACGAGCAGTACTTC. Translated, it gives CAIRSGSYEQYF.

The chain couples TRBV18 to TRBJ1-4; TRBD1 is a possible D gene (6 bases). The CDR3 loop spans 13 amino acids. Germline assignment: CDR1 KGHSH and CDR2 LQKENI. V was cut by 2 bases and J by 11 bases, with 12 bases left in between. The CDR3 nucleotides read TGTGCCAGCTCACCAGACAGGCTGGAGAAACTGTTTTTT. This gives the protein CASSPDRLEKLFF.

The CDR3 coding sequence is TGCAGCGTTGGGCAGGGGAATCAGCCCCAGCATTTT. Translated: CSVGQGNQPQHF. The chain uses TRBV29-1 and TRBJ1-5; D might be TRBD1 (6 bases). Germline V gene sequence: CDR1 SQVTM, CDR2 ANQGSEA. CDR3 length: 12 amino acids. The ends were cut back, 4 bases at V and 4 bases at J, with 8 bases in the middle.

The V gene is TRBV19, the J gene TRBJ2-1; 9 nucleotides match TRBD2. The V and J ends lost 7 bases and 2 bases, in that order; junction bases with no gene match: 9. The V gene's germline CDR1 is LNHDA and CDR2 SQIVND (reference sequence). This CDR3 contains 16 residues. CDR3 DNA: TGTGCCAGTAAAGAGGCGGGAGGGCCGCCCTACAATGAGCAGTTCTTC. It is translated as CASKEAGGPPYNEQFF. Filled out from reference TRBV19 and TRBJ2-1, the complete variable domain reads DGGITQSPKYLFRKEGQNVTLSCEQNLNHDAMYWYRQDPGQGLRLIYYSQIVNDFQKGDIAEGYSVSREKKESFPLTVTSAQKNPTAFYLCASKEAGGPPYNEQFFGPGTRLTVL.

The V gene is TRBV9, the J gene TRBJ2-2; D tentatively reads TRBD1 or TRBD2 (5 bases each). V was clipped by 4 bases and J by 5 bases, with 15 bases between them. The CDR3 contains 15 residues. The germline CDR1 and CDR2 sequences are SGDLS and YYNGEE. CDR3 region: CASSQSDWGTGELFF. Here the CDR3 DNA reads TGTGCCAGCAGCCAATCCGATTGGGGGACCGGGGAGCTGTTTTTT.

The chain links TRBV5-1 to TRBJ2-7; 13 bases align to TRBD2. Germline loops: CDR1 SGHRS, CDR2 YFSETQ. With 4 bases clipped from V and 2 bases from J, the junction kept 6 bases outside the gene matches. CDR3 length equals 16 residues. The CDR3 DNA is TGCGCCAGCAGCCCCACAGGGACTAGCGGGACCTACGAGCAGTACTTC. Protein product: CASSPTGTSGTYEQYF.

V and J are TRBV28 and TRBJ2-1, with D perhaps matching TRBD2 (5 bases). CDR1 is MDHEN and CDR2 is SYDVKM in the germline V gene. This CDR3 spans 18 amino acids. V was cut by 0 bases and J by 0 bases, with 15 bases left in between. The CDR3 region has the DNA TGTGCCAGCAGTTTATGGTTTACGGGCGGGCGCTCCTACAATGAGCAGTTCTTC. This sequence encodes CASSLWFTGGRSYNEQFF.

V gene TRBV4-1 combines with J gene TRBJ2-7, with 8 bases matching TRBD1. Germline V gene data show CDR1 as MGHRA and CDR2 as YSYEKL. The CDR3 covers 15 residues. V lost 0 bases to trimming and J lost 2 bases; unmatched junction nucleotides: 3. The DNA for the CDR3 is TGCGCCAGCAGCCAAGAGACAGGGGCTGCCTACGAGCAGTACTTC. Its protein is CASSQETGAAYEQYF.

The V call is TRBV6-1, the J call TRBJ1-2, with a weak D call TRBD1 (6 bases). The germline gives CDR1 MNHNS, CDR2 SASEGT. Trimming shortened V by 6 bases and J by 0 bases, and 8 bases separated the two germline ends. This CDR3 has 13 residues. CDR3 residues: CASRRDTNYGYTF. DNA for the CDR3: TGTGCCAGCAGACGGGACACTAACTATGGCTACACCTTC.

The rearrangement joins TRBV7-6 to TRBJ2-1; D is undetermined. The CDR3 is made up of 12 amino acids. V lost 1 base and J 6 bases, leaving 4 bases between the germline ends. Germline V gene data show CDR1 as SGHVS and CDR2 as FNYEAQ. The CDR3 sequence is CASSLVGNEQFF. CDR3 nucleotides: TGTGCCAGCAGCTTAGTGGGCAATGAGCAGTTCTTC.

V and J are TRBV30 and TRBJ2-3; D might be TRBD2 (6 bases). The CDR3 has 15 residues. Deletions cut 2 bases from V and 0 bases from J, with 12 bases between. Germline V gene sequence: CDR1 GTSNPN, CDR2 SVGIG (reference sequence). CDR3 bases: TGTGCCTGGAGTCTCGGCGGGGCTAGCACAGATACGCAGTATTTT. This codes for CAWSLGGASTDTQYF.

The chain links TRBV7-9 to TRBJ1-4; D unclear. The CDR3 consists of 14 residues. Germline V lookup: CDR1 SEHNR, CDR2 FQNEAQ (reference sequence). V lost 4 bases and J 2 bases, leaving 8 bases between the germline ends. The CDR3 spells CASSSSDTNEKLFF. DNA of the CDR3: TGTGCCAGCAGCTCTTCGGACACTAATGAAAAACTGTTTTTT.

The chain couples TRBV7-6 to TRBJ2-5; the match to TRBD2 covers 9 bases. The V gene's germline CDR1 is SGHVS and CDR2 FNYEAQ. J was trimmed by 5 bases and V by 2 bases; bases with no gene match: 9. This CDR3 is 16 amino acids long. In DNA form, the CDR3 reads TGTGCCAGCAGCTTATCGAACGCGGGAGGGCAGGAGACCCAGTACTTC. Translation gives CASSLSNAGGQETQYF. Combining the CDR3 with reference TRBV7-6 and TRBJ2-5 gives the whole variable domain GAGVSQSPRYKVTKRGQDVALRCDPISGHVSLYWYRQALGQGPEFLTYFNYEAQQDKSGLPNDRFSAERPEGSISTLTIQRTEQRDSAMYRCASSLSNAGGQETQYFGPGTRLLVL.

This rearrangement joins TRBV7-6 to TRBJ2-5; 7 nucleotides match TRBD2. The CDR3 runs 16 residues. Germline V gene data show CDR1 as SGHVS and CDR2 as FNYEAQ. V shed 1 base and J 3 bases; nucleotides not matched to a gene: 8. CDR3 in amino acids: CASSLGASGLKETQYF. The CDR3 region has the DNA TGTGCCAGCAGCTTAGGCGCTAGCGGATTGAAAGAGACCCAGTACTTC.

The chain links TRBV4-3 to TRBJ1-2; D gene uncertain. Trimming stripped 1 base from V and 8 bases from J, with 14 bases between. CDR3 length: 14 residues. The V gene's germline CDR1 is LGHNA and CDR2 YSLEER. The CDR3 loop reads CASSQVGPTSGYTF. For the CDR3, the DNA is TGCGCCAGCAGCCAAGTAGGCCCGACGAGCGGCTACACCTTC.

This clone has ten or more counts. V is TRBV4-1 and J is TRBJ2-2; D call uncertain. Germline V CDR1 and CDR2: MGHRA, YSYEKL. Deletions cut 1 base from V and 1 base from J, with 10 bases between. This CDR3 has 16 amino acids. The CDR3 protein is CASSQAPPWNTGELFF. CDR3 coding DNA: TGCGCCAGCAGCCAAGCACCCCCCTGGAACACCGGGGAGCTGTTTTTT.

The gene calls are TRBV25-1 and TRBJ1-1; D is undetermined. The CDR3 consists of 13 residues. Trimming cost V 6 bases and J 5 bases, with 13 bases left between them. Germline V gene lookup returns CDR1 MGHDK and CDR2 SYGVNS. The CDR3 sequence: CASRRGGSTEAFF. The DNA of the CDR3 is TGTGCCAGCAGGCGGGGAGGGAGTACTGAAGCTTTCTTT.

The chain combines TRBV2 with TRBJ2-6, with D tentatively TRBD1 (5 bases). Trimming shortened V by 8 bases and J by 2 bases, and 10 bases separated the two germline ends. The germline gives CDR1 SNHLY, CDR2 FYNNEI. The CDR3 is 14 residues long. The CDR3 DNA reads as TGTGCCAGCTTACAGGTACCTGGGGCCAACGTCCTGACTTTC. It is translated as CASLQVPGANVLTF.

CDR3 sequence reads: CASRRVGSPVGTQYF. CDR3 in DNA: TGTGCCAGCCGGCGGGTGGGGTCCCCCGTTGGGACCCAGTACTTC. The chain employs TRBV28 and TRBJ2-5, with TRBD2 as a possible D gene (5 bases). Germline V gene data show CDR1 as MDHEN and CDR2 as SYDVKM. V lost 8 bases and J lost 7, with 23 bases in between. The CDR3 covers 15 residues.

The rearrangement joins TRBV5-6 to TRBJ1-1; maybe TRBD1 (6 bases). The V gene's germline CDR1 is SGHDT and CDR2 YYEEEE. Trimming removed 0 bases at V and 5 bases at J, with 14 bases between. The CDR3 length is 15 residues. CDR3 region: CASSLVAGVGTEAFF. As DNA, the CDR3 is TGTGCCAGCAGCTTGGTGGCAGGGGTGGGTACTGAAGCTTTCTTT.

The V call is TRBV4-2, the J call TRBJ2-7; 8 bases are a match to TRBD2. V was clipped by 0 bases and J by 3 bases; unmatched bases: 4. CDR1 LGHNA and CDR2 YNFKEQ come from the germline V gene. This CDR3 contains 15 residues. The CDR3 DNA reads as TGTGCCAGCAGCCAAGATAACGCGGGAGGCTACGAGCAGTACTTC. Protein product: CASSQDNAGGYEQYF.

V usage is TRBV6-6 and J usage is TRBJ2-1; 7 bases line up with TRBD1. Per the germline V gene, CDR1 is MNHNY and CDR2 is SVGAGI (reference sequence). The CDR3 is 15 amino acids. V trimming: 7 bases; J trimming: 0 bases; junction bases outside the gene matches: 6. DNA for the CDR3: TGTGCCAGCACCACAGGGGCGGTCTCCTACAATGAGCAGTTCTTC. Its protein product is CASTTGAVSYNEQFF.

The DNA for the CDR3 is TGTGCCAGCAGTTTCTCATTGGGACAGGGGGGTGGCTACACCTTC. Its translation is CASSFSLGQGGGYTF. The rearrangement uses TRBV27 and TRBJ1-2; 11 positions match TRBD1. The J segment lost 7 bases and the V segment lost 3 bases, leaving 7 bases of the junction unmatched. Germline V gene data show CDR1 as MNHEY and CDR2 as SMNVEV (reference sequence). The CDR3 sequence is 15 residues long.

The J gene is TRBJ2-7, the V gene TRBV7-9, with unresolved D. The CDR3 consists of 13 residues. Germline values: CDR1 SEHNR, CDR2 FQNEAQ (reference sequence). The V gene lost 1 base and the J gene lost 3 bases, with 7 bases spanning the gap. The CDR3 DNA is TGTGCCAGCAGCTTAGGAGGCGGCTACGAGCAGTACTTC. Translated, it gives CASSLGGGYEQYF.